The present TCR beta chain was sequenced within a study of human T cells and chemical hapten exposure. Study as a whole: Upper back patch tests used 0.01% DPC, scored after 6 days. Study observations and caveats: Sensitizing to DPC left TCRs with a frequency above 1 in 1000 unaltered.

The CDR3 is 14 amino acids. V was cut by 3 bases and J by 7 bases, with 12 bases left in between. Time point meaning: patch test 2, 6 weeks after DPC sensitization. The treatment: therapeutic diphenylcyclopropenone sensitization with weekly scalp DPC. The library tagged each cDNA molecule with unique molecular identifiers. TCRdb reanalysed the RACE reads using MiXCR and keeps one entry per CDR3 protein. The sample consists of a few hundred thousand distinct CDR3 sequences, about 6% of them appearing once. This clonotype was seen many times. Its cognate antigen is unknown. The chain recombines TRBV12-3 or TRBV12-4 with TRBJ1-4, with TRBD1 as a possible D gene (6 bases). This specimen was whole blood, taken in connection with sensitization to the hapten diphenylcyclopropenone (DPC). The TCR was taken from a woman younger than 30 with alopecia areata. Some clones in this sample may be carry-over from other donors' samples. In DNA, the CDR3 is TGTGCCAGCAGTTTGGGGGGGCGAGGTGAAAAACTGTTTTTT. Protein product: CASSLGGRGEKLFF.